The rows below give T cell receptor beta chains drawn from one sample of a study of T cells of healthy individuals. TCRdb reprocessed the 5' RACE reads via MiXCR and lists one record per CDR3 protein. The sample yields 90,000 to 100,000 distinct CDR3 sequences, 17% seen once. These receptors were obtained from a human donor in good health. The CDR3 runs from the conserved cysteine through the conserved F or W. A D gene is named only where the DNA matches it firmly. Size values are once, few and many counts, or a class for expanded clones, and some rows have none.

j_gene,v_gene,d_gene,abundance,CDR3aa,CDR3nt
TRBJ1-4,TRBV7-9,TRBD1,.,CASSSPGQGEKLFF,TGTGCCAGCAGCTCACCGGGACAGGGCGAAAAACTGTTTTTT
TRBJ2-1,TRBV20-1,TRBD1,few,CSARGWTGENEQFF,TGCAGTGCTAGAGGCTGGACAGGGGAAAATGAGCAGTTCTTC
TRBJ2-5,TRBV20-1,.,.,CSARDDSVQETQYF,TGCAGTGCTAGAGACGACTCCGTCCAAGAGACCCAGTACTTC
TRBJ2-7,TRBV7-8,.,.,CASSLLGVGGEQYF,TGTGCCAGCAGCTTATTGGGGGTGGGGGGCGAGCAGTACTTC
TRBJ1-5,TRBV20-1,.,.,CSARGPGQPQHF,TGCAGTGCTAGAGGGCCGGGTCAGCCCCAGCATTTT
TRBJ2-7,TRBV7-7,.,.,CASSPAGAKSGEQYF,TGTGCTAGCAGCCCGGCAGGGGCCAAGTCGGGGGAGCAGTACTTC
TRBJ1-4,TRBV7-9,.,.,CASCTDYSREKLFF,TGTGCCAGCTGCACGGACTACAGTAGAGAAAAACTGTTTTTT
TRBJ1-5,TRBV6-2/TRBV6-3,.,many,CASSYARPNQPQHF,TGTGCCAGCAGTTACGCCAGACCAAATCAGCCCCAGCATTTT
TRBJ2-1,TRBV7-2,TRBD2,.,CASSSTSGSYNEQFF,TGTGCCAGCAGCAGTACTAGCGGGAGTTACAATGAGCAGTTCTTC
TRBJ2-7,TRBV28,TRBD1,few,CASSPAGTANYEQYF,TGTGCCAGCAGTCCAGCCGGGACAGCAAACTACGAGCAGTACTTC
TRBJ2-7,TRBV11-2,.,many,CASSLTGSGNYEQYF,TGTGCCAGCAGCTTAACAGGCAGCGGTAACTACGAGCAGTACTTC
TRBJ1-1,TRBV6-6,TRBD1,many,CASSLRDRAIEAFF,TGTGCCAGCAGTCTTAGGGACAGGGCGATTGAAGCTTTCTTT
TRBJ1-5,TRBV27,.,.,CASSFRGISEPQHF,TGTGCCAGCAGTTTTAGGGGGATATCAGAGCCCCAGCATTTT
TRBJ2-4,TRBV4-3,.,few,CASSQDPADSRSGLAKNIQYF,TGCGCCAGCAGCCAAGATCCCGCGGACAGCCGGAGCGGCCTAGCCAAAAACATTCAGTACTTC
TRBJ2-1,TRBV28,.,many,CASTLRPDSYNEQFF,TGTGCCAGCACCCTCCGGCCGGACTCCTACAATGAGCAGTTCTTC
TRBJ2-7,TRBV5-5,.,.,CATGRQRGTYEQYF,TGTGCCACTGGACGACAAAGGGGCACCTACGAGCAGTACTTC
TRBJ1-3,TRBV12-3/TRBV12-4,.,few,CASSFSGQGNTIYF,TGTGCCAGCAGTTTTTCAGGACAGGGAAACACCATATATTTT
TRBJ1-2,TRBV3-1,.,.,CASSQQNGANYGYTF,TGTGCCAGCAGCCAACAGAACGGGGCGAACTATGGCTACACCTTC
TRBJ2-7,TRBV21-1,.,few,CASSKGLRGVSSYEQYF,TGTGCCAGCAGCAAGGGACTTCGGGGGGTAAGCTCCTACGAGCAGTACTTC
TRBJ2-2,TRBV28,.,.,CASSLLPETVRELFF,TGTGCCAGCAGTTTACTCCCGGAAACTGTACGGGAGCTGTTTTTT
TRBJ2-4,TRBV7-2,.,many,CASSLAGENIQYF,TGTGCCAGCAGCTTAGCGGGGGAAAACATTCAGTACTTC
TRBJ2-1,TRBV2,.,.,CASIYGGNEQFF,TGTGCCAGCATCTATGGGGGGAATGAGCAGTTCTTC
TRBJ2-3,TRBV5-6,.,few,CASSLGLGPGDTQYF,TGTGCCAGCAGCTTGGGTCTGGGCCCAGGAGATACGCAGTATTTT
TRBJ1-1,TRBV7-9,.,.,CASSLTGNTEAFF,TGTGCCAGCAGCTTGACAGGGAACACTGAAGCTTTCTTT
TRBJ2-6,TRBV6-5,.,many,CASSFSGANVLTF,TGTGCCAGCAGTTTTTCCGGGGCCAACGTCCTGACTTTC
TRBJ2-5,TRBV7-3,.,.,CASSLALRETQYF,TGTGCCAGCAGCTTAGCTCTCCGCGAGACCCAGTACTTC
TRBJ1-1,TRBV7-6,.,.,CASSLGDWRTEAFF,TGTGCCAGCAGCTTGGGGGATTGGCGCACTGAAGCTTTCTTT
TRBJ1-1,TRBV12-3/TRBV12-4,.,few,CASSPRPDNTEAFF,TGTGCCAGCAGCCCGAGGCCGGATAACACTGAAGCTTTCTTT
TRBJ2-7,TRBV7-2,.,.,CASSLSIADSYEQYF,TGTGCCAGCAGCTTATCCATCGCAGACTCCTACGAGCAGTACTTC
TRBJ1-4,TRBV5-1,TRBD1,many,CASSLEGQGNEKLFF,TGCGCCAGCAGCTTGGAGGGACAGGGGAATGAAAAACTGTTTTTT
TRBJ1-1,TRBV29-1,TRBD1,.,CSVEPTGGKAEAFF,TGCAGCGTTGAACCTACAGGGGGCAAAGCTGAAGCTTTCTTT
TRBJ2-1,TRBV6-5,TRBD2,many,CASKISGRNDEQFF,TGTGCCAGCAAAATTAGCGGGAGAAATGATGAGCAGTTCTTC
TRBJ2-7,TRBV20-1,.,many,CSAASPYEQYF,TGCAGTGCCGCCTCACCCTACGAGCAGTACTTC
TRBJ1-1,TRBV5-1,.,.,CASSLNVGRKAFF,TGCGCCAGCAGCTTAAACGTGGGGCGTAAGGCTTTCTTT
TRBJ1-2,TRBV29-1,.,many,CSVEVRTTYGYTF,TGCAGCGTTGAAGTCAGGACAACGTATGGCTACACCTTC
TRBJ2-2,TRBV7-2,.,many,CASSPYRELFF,TGTGCCAGCAGCCCCTACCGGGAGCTGTTTTTT
TRBJ2-2,TRBV6-1,TRBD1,.,CASTLDRTTGELFF,TGTGCCAGCACCTTGGACAGGACTACCGGGGAGCTGTTTTTT
TRBJ1-4,TRBV11-2,.,.,CASTVSGSEEKLFF,TGTGCCAGCACCGTCTCGGGATCGGAAGAAAAACTGTTTTTT
TRBJ2-1,TRBV20-1,.,.,CSAEKGGRYEQFF,TGCAGTGCCGAAAAGGGGGGCCGCTATGAGCAGTTCTTC
TRBJ2-7,TRBV7-2,TRBD1,few,CASRRQGRSYEQYF,TGTGCCAGCAGGAGACAGGGTCGCTCCTACGAGCAGTACTTC
TRBJ2-3,TRBV7-2,TRBD2,.,CASSLGRLAGVDTQYF,TGTGCCAGCAGTTTAGGCAGGCTAGCGGGAGTAGATACGCAGTATTTT
TRBJ2-5,TRBV6-5,TRBD2,many,CASSYSGLAGGPGVNQYF,TGTGCCAGCAGTTACTCGGGACTAGCGGGAGGGCCGGGGGTGAACCAGTACTTC
TRBJ1-6,TRBV5-6,.,many,CASSLVGRISSPLHF,TGTGCCAGCAGCTTGGTAGGGAGGATCTCTTCACCCCTCCACTTT
TRBJ2-7,TRBV28,TRBD2,.,CASSLGRGLAGTSYEQYF,TGTGCCAGCAGTTTAGGTCGGGGACTAGCGGGGACATCCTACGAGCAGTACTTC
TRBJ2-3,TRBV10-3,.,once,CASSYSYSGSSEFTDTQYF,TGTGCCAGCAGTTACTCGTATTCTGGTTCGAGCGAGTTCACAGATACGCAGTATTTT
TRBJ2-7,TRBV27,TRBD2,.,CASSPLAGGPEQYF,TGTGCCAGCAGTCCTCTAGCGGGAGGGCCCGAGCAGTACTTC
TRBJ2-3,TRBV10-3,TRBD1,few,CAISESGGQGTTDTQYF,TGTGCCATCAGTGAGTCGGGCGGACAGGGGACCACAGATACGCAGTATTTT
TRBJ1-5,TRBV10-3,TRBD1,few,CAIRQGNSNQPQHF,TGTGCCATCAGACAGGGGAATAGCAATCAGCCCCAGCATTTT
TRBJ2-5,TRBV5-1,.,.,CASSLDWALGQETQYF,TGCGCCAGCAGCTTGGATTGGGCTCTAGGGCAAGAGACCCAGTACTTC
TRBJ2-2,TRBV5-6,.,.,CASSLWTDGGELFF,TGTGCCAGCAGCTTGTGGACAGACGGCGGGGAGCTGTTTTTT
TRBJ1-4,TRBV6-5,.,many,CASSSLSGPGAKKLFF,TGTGCCAGCAGTTCCCTCTCCGGGCCCGGGGCCAAAAAACTGTTTTTT
TRBJ1-5,TRBV28,.,few,CASSLRVLYQPQHF,TGTGCCAGCAGTTTAAGGGTTTTATATCAGCCCCAGCATTTT
TRBJ2-3,TRBV2,.,.,CASSRGTLSYTDTQYF,TGTGCCAGCAGTAGGGGGACACTGTCTTACACAGATACGCAGTATTTT
TRBJ2-7,TRBV20-1,.,.,CSARDHPSDYHSYEQYF,TGCAGTGCTAGAGATCACCCCTCAGACTACCACTCCTACGAGCAGTACTTC
TRBJ1-2,TRBV4-2,.,many,CASSHNPRIDYGYTF,TGTGCCAGCAGCCACAATCCCCGAATTGACTATGGCTACACCTTC
TRBJ1-5,TRBV10-2,.,few,CASSESGVGQPQHF,TGCGCCAGCAGTGAATCTGGGGTGGGTCAGCCCCAGCATTTT
TRBJ2-1,TRBV2,.,many,CASSGGGAYNEQFF,TGTGCCAGCAGTGGAGGGGGGGCCTACAATGAGCAGTTCTTC